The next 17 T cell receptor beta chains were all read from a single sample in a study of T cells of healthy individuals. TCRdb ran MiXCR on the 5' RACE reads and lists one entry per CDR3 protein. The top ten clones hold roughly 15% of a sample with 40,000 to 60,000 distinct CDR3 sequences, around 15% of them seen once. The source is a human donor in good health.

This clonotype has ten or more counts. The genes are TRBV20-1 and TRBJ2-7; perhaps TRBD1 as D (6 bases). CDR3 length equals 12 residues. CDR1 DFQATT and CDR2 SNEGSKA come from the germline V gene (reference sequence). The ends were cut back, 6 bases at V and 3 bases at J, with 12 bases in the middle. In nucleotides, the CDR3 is TGCAGTGCCCACAGGGACGGCTACGAGCAGTACTTC. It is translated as CSAHRDGYEQYF.

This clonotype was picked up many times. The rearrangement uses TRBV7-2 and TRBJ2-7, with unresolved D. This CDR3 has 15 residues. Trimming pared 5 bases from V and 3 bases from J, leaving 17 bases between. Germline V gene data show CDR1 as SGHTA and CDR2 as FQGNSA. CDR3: CASSPQSGGLYEQYF. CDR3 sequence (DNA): TGTGCCAGCAGCCCCCAATCGGGTGGCCTCTACGAGCAGTACTTC. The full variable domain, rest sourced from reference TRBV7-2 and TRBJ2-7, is GAGVSQSPSNKVTEKGKDVELRCDPISGHTALYWYRQSLGQGLEFLIYFQGNSAPDKSGLPSDRFSAERTGGSVSTLTIQRTQQEDSAVYLCASSPQSGGLYEQYFGPGTRLTVT.

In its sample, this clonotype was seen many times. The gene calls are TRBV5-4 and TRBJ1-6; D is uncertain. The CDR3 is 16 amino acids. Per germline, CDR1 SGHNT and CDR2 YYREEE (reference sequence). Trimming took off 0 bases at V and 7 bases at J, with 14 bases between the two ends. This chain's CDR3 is CASSLDNTPNNSPLHF. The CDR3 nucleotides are TGTGCCAGCAGCTTGGATAATACACCCAACAATTCACCCCTCCACTTT.

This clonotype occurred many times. The CDR3 spells CASSLMTGTDTQYF. The CDR3 DNA sequence: TGTGCCAGCAGTCTTATGACAGGCACAGATACGCAGTATTTT. The V and J genes are TRBV12-3 or TRBV12-4 and TRBJ2-3; TRBD1 is a possible D gene (5 bases). This CDR3 is 14 amino acids long. Trimming took off 5 bases at V and 1 base at J, with 10 bases between the two ends.

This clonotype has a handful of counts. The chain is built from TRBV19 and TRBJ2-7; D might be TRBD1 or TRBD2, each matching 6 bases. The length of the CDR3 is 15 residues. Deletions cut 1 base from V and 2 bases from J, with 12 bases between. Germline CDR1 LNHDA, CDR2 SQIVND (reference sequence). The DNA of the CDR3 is TGTGCCAGTAGTATAGTGGGGGGCGCGACCTACGAGCAGTACTTC. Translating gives CASSIVGGATYEQYF.

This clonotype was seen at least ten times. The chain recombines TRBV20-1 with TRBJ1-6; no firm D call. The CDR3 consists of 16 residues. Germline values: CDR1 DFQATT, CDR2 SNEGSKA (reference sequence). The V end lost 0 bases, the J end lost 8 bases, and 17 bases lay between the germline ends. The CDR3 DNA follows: TGCAGTGCTAGAGATCCGGGGATGTCGGTGGATTCACCCCTCCACTTT. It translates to CSARDPGMSVDSPLHF.

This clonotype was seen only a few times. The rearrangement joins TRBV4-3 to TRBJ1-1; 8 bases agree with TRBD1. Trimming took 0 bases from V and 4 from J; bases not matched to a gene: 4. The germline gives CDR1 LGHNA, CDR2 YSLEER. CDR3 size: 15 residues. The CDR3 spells CASSQDQDRATEAFF. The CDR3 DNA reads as TGCGCCAGCAGCCAAGACCAGGACAGGGCCACTGAAGCTTTCTTT.

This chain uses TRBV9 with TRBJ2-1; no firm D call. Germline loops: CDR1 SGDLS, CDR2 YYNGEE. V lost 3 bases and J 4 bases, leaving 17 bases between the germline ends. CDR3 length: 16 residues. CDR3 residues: CASSEAWTLSYNEQFF. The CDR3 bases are TGTGCCAGCAGCGAGGCTTGGACCTTATCTTACAATGAGCAGTTCTTC.

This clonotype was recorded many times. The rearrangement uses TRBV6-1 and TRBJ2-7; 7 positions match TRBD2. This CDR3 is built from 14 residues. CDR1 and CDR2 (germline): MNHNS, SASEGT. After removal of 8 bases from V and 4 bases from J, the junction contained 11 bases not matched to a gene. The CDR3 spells CASSPGTNLYEQYF. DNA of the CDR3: TGTGCCAGCTCCCCCGGGACTAACCTTTACGAGCAGTACTTC.

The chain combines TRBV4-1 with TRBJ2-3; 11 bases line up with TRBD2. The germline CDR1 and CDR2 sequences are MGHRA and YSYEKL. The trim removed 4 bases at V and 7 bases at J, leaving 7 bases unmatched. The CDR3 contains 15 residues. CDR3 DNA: TGCGCCAGCAGCCTACTAGCGGGAGTAGGTAATACGCAGTATTTT. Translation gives CASSLLAGVGNTQYF.

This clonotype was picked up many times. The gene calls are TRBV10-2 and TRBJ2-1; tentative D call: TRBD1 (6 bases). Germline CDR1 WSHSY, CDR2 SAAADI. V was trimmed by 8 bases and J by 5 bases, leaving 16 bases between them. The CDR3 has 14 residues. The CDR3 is CASLPAGAHNEQFF. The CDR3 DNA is TGCGCCAGCCTTCCAGCAGGGGCACACAATGAGCAGTTCTTC.

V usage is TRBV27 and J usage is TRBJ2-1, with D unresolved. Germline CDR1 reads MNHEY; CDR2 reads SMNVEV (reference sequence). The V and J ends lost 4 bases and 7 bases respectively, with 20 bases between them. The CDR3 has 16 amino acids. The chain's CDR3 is CASSSLVEISGNEQFF. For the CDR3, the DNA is TGTGCCAGCAGTTCCCTAGTGGAGATCTCTGGTAATGAGCAGTTCTTC.

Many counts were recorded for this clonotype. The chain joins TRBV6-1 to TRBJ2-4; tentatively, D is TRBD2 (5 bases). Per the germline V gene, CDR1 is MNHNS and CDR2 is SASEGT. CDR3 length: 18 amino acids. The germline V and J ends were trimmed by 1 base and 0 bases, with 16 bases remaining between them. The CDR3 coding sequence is TGTGCCAGCAGTGAAGTTATGCAGCGGAGCCCAGCCAAAAACATTCAGTACTTC. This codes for CASSEVMQRSPAKNIQYF.

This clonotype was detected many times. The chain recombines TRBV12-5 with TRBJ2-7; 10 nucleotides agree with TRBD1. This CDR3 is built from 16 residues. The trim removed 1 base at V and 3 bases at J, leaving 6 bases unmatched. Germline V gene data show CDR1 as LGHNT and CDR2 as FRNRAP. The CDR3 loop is CASGLARTGGDYEQYF. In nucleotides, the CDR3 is TGTGCTAGTGGTTTGGCCCGGACAGGGGGGGACTACGAGCAGTACTTC.

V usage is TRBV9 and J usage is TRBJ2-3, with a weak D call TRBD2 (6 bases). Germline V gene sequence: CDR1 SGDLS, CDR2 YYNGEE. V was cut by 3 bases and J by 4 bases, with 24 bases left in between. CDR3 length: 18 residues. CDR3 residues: CASSALPTGVAGADTQYF. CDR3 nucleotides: TGTGCCAGCAGCGCACTTCCCACGGGGGTCGCCGGGGCAGATACGCAGTATTTT. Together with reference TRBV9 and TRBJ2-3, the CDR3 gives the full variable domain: DSGVTQTPKHLITATGQRVTLRCSPRSGDLSVYWYQQSLDQGLQFLIQYYNGEERAKGNILERFSAQQFPDLHSELNLSSLELGDSALYFCASSALPTGVAGADTQYFGPGTRLTVL.

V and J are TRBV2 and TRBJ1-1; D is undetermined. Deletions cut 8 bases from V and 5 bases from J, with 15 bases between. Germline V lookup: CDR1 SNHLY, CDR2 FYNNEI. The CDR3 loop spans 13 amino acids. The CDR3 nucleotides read TGTGCCAGCGGCCTGCAGTCGGCGACTGAAGCTTTCTTT. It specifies CASGLQSATEAFF.

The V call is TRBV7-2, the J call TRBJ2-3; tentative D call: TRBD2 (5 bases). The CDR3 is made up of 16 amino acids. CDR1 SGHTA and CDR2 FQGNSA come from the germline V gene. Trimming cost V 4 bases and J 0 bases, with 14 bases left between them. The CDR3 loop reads CASSWRAGPSTDTQYF. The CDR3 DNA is TGTGCCAGCAGCTGGCGGGCAGGACCTAGCACAGATACGCAGTATTTT.